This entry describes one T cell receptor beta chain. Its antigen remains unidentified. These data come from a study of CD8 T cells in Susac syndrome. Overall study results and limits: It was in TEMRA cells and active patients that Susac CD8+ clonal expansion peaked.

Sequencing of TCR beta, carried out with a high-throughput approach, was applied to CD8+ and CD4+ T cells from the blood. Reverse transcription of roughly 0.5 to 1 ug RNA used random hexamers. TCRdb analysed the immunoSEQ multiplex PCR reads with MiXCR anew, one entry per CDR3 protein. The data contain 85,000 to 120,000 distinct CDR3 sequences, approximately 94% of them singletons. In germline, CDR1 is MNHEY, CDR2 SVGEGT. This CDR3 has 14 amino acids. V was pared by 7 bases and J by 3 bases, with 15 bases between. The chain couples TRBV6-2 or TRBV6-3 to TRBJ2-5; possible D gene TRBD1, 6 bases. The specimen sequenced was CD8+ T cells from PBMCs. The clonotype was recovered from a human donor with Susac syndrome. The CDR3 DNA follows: TGTGCCAGCATCACCCCTGAGGGGGAAGAGACCCAGTACTTC. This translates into CASITPEGEETQYF.